The 4 T cell receptor beta chains below come from one sample, sequenced in a study of CD4 T cell repertoires in COVID-19. TCRdb keeps only in-frame clones here, not all; method: immunoSEQ multiplex PCR. The table lists fewer than 25,000 clones, approximately 93% of them singletons, with roughly 0.65% in the top ten. Sequencing was done directly on freshly isolated, uncultured memory T cells. Sample: circulating follicular helper CD4+ T cells (cTfh) from blood, taken before the COVID-19 pandemic. Source of these receptors: a human donor who had COVID-19.

The V and J genes are TRBV18 and TRBJ2-1, with 8 nucleotides matching TRBD1. CDR3 size: 13 residues. CDR1 KGHSH and CDR2 LQKENI come from the germline V gene. The V and J ends lost 3 bases and 8 bases, in that order; junction bases with no gene match: 3. This CDR3 reads CASSPGGQDEQFF. CDR3 nucleotides: TGTGCCAGCTCACCGGGGGGACAGGATGAGCAGTTCTTC.

The chain carries TRBV30 and TRBJ2-3; TRBD2 is a possible D gene (5 bases). Trimming took off 7 bases at V and 2 bases at J, with 22 bases between the two ends. The CDR3 sequence is 16 residues long. Germline V gene data show CDR1 as GTSNPN and CDR2 as SVGIG (reference sequence). The CDR3 spells CASVVGGTYLTDTQYF. The DNA for the CDR3 is TGTGCCTCAGTGGTTGGAGGAACATACCTCACAGATACGCAGTATTTT.

The CDR3 DNA reads TGCGCCAGCAGCCAAGATGAAGCACCTGGGGCCAACGTCCTGACTTTC. This translates into CASSQDEAPGANVLTF. This rearrangement joins TRBV4-1 to TRBJ2-6; no clear D. The ends were cut back, 0 bases at V and 2 bases at J, with 8 bases in the middle. In germline, CDR1 is MGHRA, CDR2 YSYEKL. There are 16 residues in the CDR3.

This chain uses TRBV7-9 with TRBJ1-4; tentative D call: TRBD1 (5 bases). This CDR3 comprises 15 residues. The germline V gene encodes CDR1 SEHNR and CDR2 FQNEAQ (reference sequence). V lost 2 bases, J lost 4 bases, and 11 bases lay in between. CDR3 DNA: TGTGCCAGCAGCTTATACGGGGACTTTAATGAAAAACTGTTTTTT. This gives the protein CASSLYGDFNEKLFF.